Sequencing of this T cell receptor (beta chain) was carried out in a study of blood T cell repertoires in COVID-19. Study-level background: Samples of COVID-19 (acute and convalescent) were obtained from the United States, Italy and Spain. PBMCs, B-cell-depleted T cells, or T cells were the source of the cDNA or gDNA that made up the material.

Germline CDR1 SGHAT, CDR2 FQNNGV. Trimming removed 0 bases from V and 3 bases from J; junction bases left unmatched: 2. This CDR3 contains 15 residues. Authors' methods: Quantification of nucleated cells was approximated via reference gene primer amplification. TCRdb's copy holds only in-frame clones and misses some; the assay was immunoSEQ multiplex PCR. D and trimming were read from the DNA, whereas the V and J calls and clone size are those reported in that table. Of about 190,000 clones listed, almost 90% are singletons. The sequenced sample was peripheral blood. This chain links TRBV11-2 with TRBJ2-1; 7 nucleotides match TRBD1. This clonotype originated in a man between 18 and 35 years old with active or convalescent COVID-19. The CDR3 bases are TGTGCCAGCAGCTTAGATGCAGGGGGCTACAATGAGCAGTTCTTC. Protein: CASSLDAGGYNEQFF.